The rows below give T cell receptor beta chains drawn from one sample of a study of STAT3 mutations in large granular lymphocyte leukemia. The data were produced by immunoSEQ multiplex PCR, yet TCRdb's version contains in-frame clones alone and is incomplete. The sample shows about 10,000 clones, roughly 87% of them seen only once. Material for sequencing was peripheral blood mononuclear cells. These receptors originate from a man aged 55 to 70 with T-cell large granular lymphocyte leukemia. Some clones in this sample may be carry-over from other donors' samples. Each CDR3 is given without its conserved first and last residue. A D gene is named only where the DNA matches it firmly. Expanded clones get a size class; other rows say once, few or many, or leave the size out.

TRBV29-1	TRBJ1-4	-	TRBD1	SAAGTGGFEEKLF
TRBV28	TRBJ2-7	-	TRBD1	ASTIGGQSTYEQY
TRBV5-1	TRBJ2-5	-	TRBD1	ASSSDRDETQY
TRBV7-9	TRBJ1-2	once	-	ASSLDLDRSYGYT
TRBV19	TRBJ1-5	-	-	ASSIRGSNNQPQH
TRBV19	TRBJ2-1	once	TRBD2	ASTDGWLVSGSSYNEQF
TRBV5-4	TRBJ2-7	-	-	ASSLRKRGSYEQY
TRBV7-8	TRBJ2-5	-	-	ASSSPAGGNQETQY
TRBV5-1	TRBJ2-5	-	-	ASSLGEGVTPETQY
TRBV29-1	TRBJ1-2	-	-	SVVAGYGYT
TRBV4-1	TRBJ1-5	-	TRBD1	ASSQTPAGTGRDQPQH
TRBV7-2	TRBJ1-1	once	-	ASSLMGDPEAF
TRBV10-2	TRBJ1-1	-	-	ASSEQGVGTEAF
TRBV7-2	TRBJ1-2	-	TRBD1	ASVRDRGPYGYT
TRBV7-9	TRBJ2-7	-	-	ASSLAGVDSWY
TRBV4-2	TRBJ2-1	once	TRBD2	ASSPKGLAGETEQF
TRBV6-6	TRBJ2-7	-	TRBD2	ASSYRRLAGDYEQY
TRBV6-1	TRBJ2-7	-	-	ASSPNPSEQY
TRBV18	TRBJ2-3	-	-	ASSPLGITDTQY
TRBV6-5	TRBJ2-7	-	TRBD2	ASSSSGRAGEQY
TRBV6-5	TRBJ2-2	-	-	ASTSRTANTGELF
TRBV19	TRBJ1-2	-	-	ASSPPGSRYGYT
TRBV9	TRBJ1-1	-	-	ASSVRVLNTEAF
TRBV28	TRBJ1-2	few	TRBD1	ASSLWGQALNYGYT
TRBV5-8	TRBJ2-2	-	TRBD1	ASSSGQGRTGELF
TRBV27	TRBJ2-7	-	-	ASSVPGGTLKQY
TRBV18	TRBJ2-4	-	-	ASSPPLTRGLGLAKNIQY
TRBV5-1	TRBJ2-5	-	-	ASSPDRMSPIQETQY
TRBV15	TRBJ2-3	-	TRBD2	ATSRRASGSTDTQY
TRBV2	TRBJ1-4	-	-	ASTSLEKEKLF
TRBV4-1	TRBJ2-5	-	TRBD1	ASSQATTTGGVETQY
TRBV10-3	TRBJ2-5	-	-	AISAGKQETQY
TRBV15	TRBJ1-6	-	-	ATSSPTGKGGSPLH
TRBV9	TRBJ1-3	-	-	ASSPQHTSSGNTIY
TRBV5-6	TRBJ2-2	-	-	ASSLNTGELF
TRBV27	TRBJ2-7	-	TRBD1	ASSWGQGGGEQY
TRBV6-5	TRBJ1-1	-	-	ASRSRGNTEAF
TRBV28	TRBJ2-7	-	TRBD1	ASSLWDRDQY
TRBV10-3	TRBJ1-2	-	-	AAFDRSSIYGYT
TRBV7-9	TRBJ2-3	-	-	ASSPVQVADTQY
TRBV5-1	TRBJ2-3	few	-	ASVRGGSTDTQY
TRBV5-5	TRBJ2-3	-	TRBD1	ASSRLVRDRVVGDTQY
TRBV28	TRBJ2-7	-	-	ASSFLARQY
TRBV5-4	TRBJ1-1	-	-	ASSLGGAVDTEAF
TRBV29-1	TRBJ2-5	-	TRBD2	SVTLAGGLQY
TRBV7-9	TRBJ1-4	-	-	ASSPTDRPIDEKLF
TRBV6-1	TRBJ1-2	few	-	ASSVDSGRNYGYT
TRBV5-1	TRBJ1-2	few	TRBD1	ASSLGTGGPYGYT
TRBV15	TRBJ1-2	few	-	ATSRAPAYGYT
TRBV28	TRBJ2-7	-	TRBD2	ASSILGLATAEQY
TRBV7-9	TRBJ2-1	-	TRBD1	ASSLGGTGGFDEQF
TRBV29-1	TRBJ2-3	-	-	SGGGGEADTQY
TRBV19	TRBJ1-2	-	-	ASSPQGADLVGYT
TRBV11-2	TRBJ2-2	-	-	ASSLGSTGELF
TRBV30	TRBJ2-3	few	TRBD2	AWSVPLAGGLGTDTQY
TRBV2	TRBJ2-7	-	TRBD1	ASSSRDRGPYEQY
TRBV11-3	TRBJ2-5	-	-	ASSPGWGEPFQETQY